This T cell receptor beta chain was observed in a study of blood T cell repertoires in COVID-19. At the level of the study: Collection of acute and convalescent COVID-19 samples took place in the United States, Italy and Spain. T cells, B-cell-depleted T cells, or PBMCs supplied cDNA or gDNA.

The data were produced by immunoSEQ multiplex PCR, yet TCRdb's version contains in-frame clones alone and is incomplete. Here the sample spans approximately 190,000 clones, roughly 80% being singletons. CDR1 is LNHNV, CDR2 YYDKDF, per germline (reference sequence). The CDR3 spans 17 residues. V lost 0 bases and J 7 bases, leaving 19 bases between the germline ends. This clonotype originated in a woman aged 40 to 50 with acute or convalescent COVID-19. The sequenced sample consisted of peripheral blood. The chain carries TRBV15 and TRBJ2-1; D possibly corresponds to TRBD1 (5 bases). CDR3 nucleotides: TGTGCCACCAGCAGAGATTTTATAACAGGTAGAAAGAATGAGCAGTTCTTC. Its translation: CATSRDFITGRKNEQFF.